Following are 23 T cell receptor beta chains from one sample sequenced in a study of T cells in Graves' hyperthyroidism and ophthalmopathy. Amplification of TCR beta CDR3 regions used RNA as the template. The HTBI primer set drove a first-round RT-PCR of the TCR CDR3. TCRdb ran MiXCR on the multiplex PCR reads and lists one entry per CDR3 protein. The sample has around 190,000 distinct CDR3 sequences, about 17% seen once; the top ten hold roughly 49%. Sequencing used blood. These receptors were obtained from a woman between 45 and 65 years old with Graves' hyperthyroidism.

A few counts support this clonotype. This chain links TRBV27 with TRBJ2-2; possibly TRBD2 for D (6 bases). The V and J ends lost 6 bases and 5 bases respectively, with 19 bases between them. Germline V gives CDR1 MNHEY, CDR2 SMNVEV (reference sequence). The CDR3 loop spans 16 amino acids. CDR3 loop: CASREGGAVGTGELFF. As DNA, the CDR3 is TGTGCCAGCAGGGAGGGCGGGGCAGTGGGAACCGGGGAGCTGTTTTTT.

The chain joins TRBV5-8 to TRBJ2-2, with 8 bases that match TRBD2. Unmatched junction bases numbered 6, after V lost 4 bases and J lost 1 base. The CDR3 is made up of 16 amino acids. The germline V gene encodes CDR1 SGHTS and CDR2 YDEGEE. The CDR3 loop is CASSPRTSWNTGELFF. CDR3 in DNA: TGTGCCAGCAGCCCTAGGACTAGCTGGAACACCGGGGAGCTGTTTTTT.

This clonotype was counted ten times or more. V usage is TRBV27 and J usage is TRBJ1-2; unclear D gene. The CDR3 runs to 13 residues. Germline CDR1 MNHEY, CDR2 SMNVEV (reference sequence). Trimming cost V 2 bases and J 7 bases, with 11 bases left between them. CDR3 nucleotides: TGTGCCAGCAGTTTAGAGGGATTTACTGGCTACACCTTC. It is translated as CASSLEGFTGYTF.

Remarks on this clonotype: It may be a read error: a sequence one base away is much more abundant. The rearrangement joins TRBV20-1 to TRBJ2-1; D is unclear. The V end lost 0 bases, the J end lost 13 bases, and 22 bases lay between the germline ends. CDR1 and CDR2 from the germline V gene are DFQATT and SNEGSKA (reference sequence). The CDR3 has 15 amino acids. The CDR3 loop is CSARDPVGEGETQFF. The CDR3 DNA sequence: TGCAGTGCTAGAGATCCGGTCGGAGAAGGAGAGACCCAGTTCTTC.

At least ten counts were recorded for this clonotype. This chain uses TRBV12-3 or TRBV12-4 with TRBJ1-5; 9 bases map to TRBD1. The ends lost 1 base at V and 4 bases at J; junction bases unmatched: 2. This CDR3 spans 15 amino acids. CDR3 in DNA: TGTGCCAGCAGTTTAGGGACAGGGGAAAATCAGCCCCAGCATTTT. This codes for CASSLGTGENQPQHF.

This clonotype was seen repeatedly, ten times or more. The V call is TRBV2, the J call TRBJ1-5; D ambiguous. Germline V gene sequence: CDR1 SNHLY, CDR2 FYNNEI. This CDR3 comprises 14 residues. With 8 bases removed from V and 4 bases from J, the gap between germline ends came to 15 bases. CDR3 region: CASRSELRNQPQHF. CDR3 DNA sequence: TGTGCCAGCCGGTCGGAGCTACGGAATCAGCCCCAGCATTTT.

This clonotype was counted a few times. A much larger clonotype is one base distant, so this may be a read error. This chain connects TRBV20-1 to TRBJ2-1, with D tentatively TRBD1 (6 bases). The CDR3 contains 15 residues. Per the germline V gene, CDR1 is DFQATT and CDR2 is SNEGSKA (reference sequence). The CDR3 here is CSARDPTGSYDEQFF. The CDR3 DNA sequence: TGCAGTGCTAGAGATCCGACAGGCTCCTACGATGAGCAGTTCTTC.

The chain couples TRBV18 to TRBJ2-7, with 11 bases that match TRBD2. With V trimmed by 3 bases and J by 2 bases, 6 bases remained unmatched. The CDR3 loop spans 16 amino acids. Germline CDR1 KGHSH, CDR2 LQKENI. CDR3 nucleotides: TGTGCCAGCTCACCTATAGCGGGAGGGACCACCTACGAGCAGTACTTC. Residues: CASSPIAGGTTYEQYF. The complete variable domain, with remaining parts taken from reference TRBV18 and TRBJ2-7, reads NAGVMQNPRHLVRRRGQEARLRCSPMKGHSHVYWYRQLPEEGLKFMVYLQKENIIDESGMPKERFSAEFPKEGPSILRIQQVVRGDSAAYFCASSPIAGGTTYEQYFGPGTRLTVT.

This clonotype has a handful of counts. The chain recombines TRBV25-1 with TRBJ1-5; D not certain. CDR1 and CDR2 from the germline V gene are MGHDK and SYGVNS. Trimming shortened V by 7 bases and J by 9 bases, and 28 bases separated the two germline ends. The CDR3 is 17 amino acids. In nucleotides, the CDR3 is TGTGCCAGCAACACCCCTTCTCGGCCGAAACTTGGACGGCCCCAGCATTTT. Amino acids: CASNTPSRPKLGRPQHF.

V usage is TRBV20-1 and J usage is TRBJ1-5; 7 bases align to TRBD1. Losses at the gene ends were 1 base for V and 3 bases for J; bases not matched to a gene: 3. Germline CDR1 is DFQATT and CDR2 is SNEGSKA (reference sequence). The CDR3 contains 14 residues. CDR3 in amino acids: CSARGDRDNQPQHF. CDR3 DNA: TGCAGTGCTAGAGGGGACAGAGACAATCAGCCCCAGCATTTT.

The CDR3 is CASSELGQPQAFF. CDR3 nucleotides: TGTGCCAGCAGTGAATTAGGACAACCCCAAGCTTTCTTT. The V call is TRBV25-1, the J call TRBJ1-1; tentative D call: TRBD1 (5 bases). The germline gives CDR1 MGHDK, CDR2 SYGVNS. The CDR3 contains 13 residues. V gave up 1 base and J gave up 9 bases, with 12 bases separating them.

This clonotype was recorded many times. The chain combines TRBV7-9 with TRBJ2-1; D gene unclear. The CDR3 runs to 11 residues. The V gene lost 6 bases and the J gene lost 7 bases, with 7 bases spanning the gap. From germline, CDR1 is SEHNR and CDR2 FQNEAQ (reference sequence). The CDR3 region has the DNA TGTGCCAGCAGTTATATTAATGAGCAGTTCTTC. Its translation: CASSYINEQFF.

There are many counts of this clonotype. The chain uses TRBV3-1 and TRBJ2-3; no reliable D call. CDR3 length equals 12 residues. The germline CDR1 and CDR2 sequences are LGHDT and YNNKEL (reference sequence). V gave up 4 bases and J gave up 4 bases, with 6 bases separating them. CDR3 sequence reads: CASSRRSDTQYF. The CDR3 DNA reads TGTGCCAGCAGCCGAAGATCAGATACGCAGTATTTT.

This clonotype was counted ten times or more. This sequence joins TRBV11-2 and TRBJ2-1; 8 bases are shared with TRBD2. With V trimmed by 0 bases and J by 4 bases, 5 bases remained unmatched. The V gene's germline CDR1 is SGHAT and CDR2 FQNNGV. The CDR3 contains 16 residues. CDR3 coding DNA: TGTGCCAGCAGCTTAGAACTAGCGGTAACTTACAATGAGCAGTTCTTC. Encoded protein: CASSLELAVTYNEQFF.

A word on this clonotype: One base away lies a much larger clone, so this may be a sequencing read error. CDR3 loop: CSVNNRARDNGQFF. As DNA, the CDR3 is TGCAGCGTCAATAATAGGGCGAGGGACAATGGGCAGTTCTTC. This chain links TRBV29-1 with TRBJ2-1; D is possibly TRBD1 (6 bases). Looked up from germline, CDR1 is SQVTM and CDR2 is ANQGSEA. CDR3 length: 14 residues.

This clonotype was seen at least ten times. The chain recombines TRBV27 with TRBJ2-4; 9 nucleotides agree with TRBD1. The CDR3 covers 16 residues. Unmatched junction bases numbered 3, after V lost 2 bases and J lost 1 base. Germline V gene lookup returns CDR1 MNHEY and CDR2 SMNVEV (reference sequence). Written as DNA, the CDR3 is TGTGCCAGCAGTTTAACAGGGGGCTGGGCCAAAAACATTCAGTACTTC. Its protein product is CASSLTGGWAKNIQYF.

The rearrangement joins TRBV3-1 to TRBJ2-7, with TRBD2 identical over 13 bases. The J segment lost 2 bases and the V segment lost 3 bases, leaving 1 base of the junction unmatched. The CDR3 has 15 amino acids. Germline values: CDR1 LGHDT, CDR2 YNNKEL (reference sequence). CDR3 DNA sequence: TGTGCCAGCAGCCAGGGGACTAGCGGGACCTACGAGCAGTACTTC. Protein sequence: CASSQGTSGTYEQYF.

The V and J genes are TRBV2 and TRBJ2-1; 11 bases fit TRBD2. The ends lost 5 bases at V and 7 bases at J; junction bases unmatched: 7. The CDR3 contains 15 residues. Germline-derived CDR1 and CDR2 are SNHLY and FYNNEI. CDR3 region: CASSPGLAEKNEQFF. CDR3 DNA sequence: TGTGCCAGCAGTCCGGGACTAGCGGAAAAAAATGAGCAGTTCTTC.

This clonotype was recorded many times. This chain connects TRBV7-9 to TRBJ2-1; possible D gene TRBD2, 6 bases. CDR1 SEHNR and CDR2 FQNEAQ come from the germline V gene (reference sequence). This CDR3 has 15 residues. The V end was cut by 1 base, the J end by 6 bases, with 13 bases between. The CDR3 loop is CASSLVGSTTNEQFF. The CDR3, as DNA: TGTGCCAGCAGCTTAGTCGGGAGTACAACCAATGAGCAGTTCTTC.

This clonotype was found many times. The J gene is TRBJ2-7, the V gene TRBV11-3; TRBD2 agrees at 7 bases. The CDR3 is made up of 15 amino acids. The germline V gene has CDR1 SGHNT and CDR2 YENEEA. V dropped 2 bases and J dropped 3; count of bases not matched to a gene: 7. The CDR3 nucleotides read TGTGCCAGCAGCTTAATGGTCGGGGGGTACTACGAGCAGTACTTC. Residues: CASSLMVGGYYEQYF.

This clonotype was detected many times. The V and J genes are TRBV7-9 and TRBJ1-1, with TRBD1 as a possible D gene (6 bases). Trimming left V 4 bases short and J 0 bases short, with 18 bases between. This CDR3 is 17 amino acids long. Germline V CDR1 and CDR2: SEHNR, FQNEAQ (reference sequence). CDR3 amino acids: CASSSPGGGYMNTEAFF. CDR3 nucleotide sequence: TGTGCCAGCAGCTCCCCGGGGGGCGGCTACATGAACACTGAAGCTTTCTTT.

This clonotype was seen at least ten times. The V gene is TRBV13, the J gene TRBJ2-3; D perhaps matches TRBD2 (5 bases). V lost 6 bases and J 0 bases, leaving 10 bases between the germline ends. There are 14 residues in the CDR3. Germline-derived CDR1 and CDR2 are PRHDT and FYEKMQ (reference sequence). The CDR3 DNA sequence: TGTGCCAGCAGGCGGGCGTCTAGCACAGATACGCAGTATTTT. Its translation is CASRRASSTDTQYF.

This clonotype has a count of ten or more. CDR3 amino acids: CASSSSAGPGDEQYF. CDR3 coding DNA: TGTGCCAGCAGTTCCTCGGCAGGGCCAGGGGACGAGCAGTACTTC. V is TRBV7-6 and J is TRBJ2-7; a weak D match, TRBD1 (6 bases). V was clipped by 6 bases and J by 5 bases, with 20 bases between them. There are 15 residues in the CDR3. CDR1 and CDR2 from the germline V gene are SGHVS and FNYEAQ.